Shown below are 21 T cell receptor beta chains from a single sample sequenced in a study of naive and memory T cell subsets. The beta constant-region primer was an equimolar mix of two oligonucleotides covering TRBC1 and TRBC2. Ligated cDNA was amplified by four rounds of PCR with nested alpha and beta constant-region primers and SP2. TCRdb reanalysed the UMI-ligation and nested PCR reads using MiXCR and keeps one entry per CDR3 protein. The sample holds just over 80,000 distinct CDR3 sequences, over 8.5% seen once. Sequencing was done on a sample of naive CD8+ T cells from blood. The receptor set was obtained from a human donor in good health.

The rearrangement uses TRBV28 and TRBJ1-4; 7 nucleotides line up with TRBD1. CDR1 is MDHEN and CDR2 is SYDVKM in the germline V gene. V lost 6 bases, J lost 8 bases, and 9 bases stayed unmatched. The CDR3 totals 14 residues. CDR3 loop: CASSKQGRKEKLFF. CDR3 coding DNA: TGTGCCAGCAGCAAACAGGGGCGAAAAGAAAAACTGTTTTTT. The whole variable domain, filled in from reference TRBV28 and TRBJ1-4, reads DVKVTQSSRYLVKRTGEKVFLECVQDMDHENMFWYRQDPGLGLRLIYFSYDVKMKEKGDIPEGYSVSREKKERFSLILESASTNQTSMYLCASSKQGRKEKLFFGSGTQLSVL.

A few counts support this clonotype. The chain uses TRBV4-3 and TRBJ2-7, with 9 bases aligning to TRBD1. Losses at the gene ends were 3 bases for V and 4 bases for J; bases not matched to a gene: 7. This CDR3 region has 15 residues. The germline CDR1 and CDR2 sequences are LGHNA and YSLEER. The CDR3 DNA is TGCGCCAGCAGCCAGGGGACAGGGTCTCTTTACGAGCAGTACTTC. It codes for CASSQGTGSLYEQYF.

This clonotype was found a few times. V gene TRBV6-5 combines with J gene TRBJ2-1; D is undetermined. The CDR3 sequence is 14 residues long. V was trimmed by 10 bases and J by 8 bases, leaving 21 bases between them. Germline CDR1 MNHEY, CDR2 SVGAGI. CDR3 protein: CATTTPRLYYEQFF. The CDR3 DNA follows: TGTGCCACCACGACGCCGAGACTGTATTATGAGCAGTTCTTC.

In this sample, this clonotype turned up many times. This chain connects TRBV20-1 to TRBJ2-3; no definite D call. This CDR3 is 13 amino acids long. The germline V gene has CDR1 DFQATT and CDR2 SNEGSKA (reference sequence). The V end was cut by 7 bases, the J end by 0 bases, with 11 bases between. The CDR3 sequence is CSVWSPSTDTQYF. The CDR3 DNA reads TGCAGTGTCTGGAGCCCTAGCACAGATACGCAGTATTTT.

This CDR3 reads CSVRTPGQDSGANVLTF. The CDR3 region has the DNA TGCAGCGTTAGGACCCCGGGACAGGACTCTGGGGCCAACGTCCTGACTTTC. This chain uses TRBV29-1 with TRBJ2-6, with 8 bases identical to TRBD1. The CDR3 runs to 17 residues. The J segment lost 0 bases and the V segment lost 5 bases, leaving 9 bases of the junction unmatched. Germline values: CDR1 SQVTM, CDR2 ANQGSEA.

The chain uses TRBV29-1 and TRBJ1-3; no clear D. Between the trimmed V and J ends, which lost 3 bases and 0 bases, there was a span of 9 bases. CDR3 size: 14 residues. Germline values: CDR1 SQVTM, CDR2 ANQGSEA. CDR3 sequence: CSVDDGISGNTIYF. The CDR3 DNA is TGCAGCGTTGACGACGGGATCTCTGGAAACACCATATATTTT.

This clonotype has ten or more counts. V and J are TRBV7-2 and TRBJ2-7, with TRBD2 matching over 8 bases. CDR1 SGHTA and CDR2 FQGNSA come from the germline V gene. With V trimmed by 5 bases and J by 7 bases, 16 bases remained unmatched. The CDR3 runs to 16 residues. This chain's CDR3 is CASSGPGGGAEVEQYF. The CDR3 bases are TGTGCCAGCAGCGGGCCCGGGGGGGGCGCAGAAGTTGAGCAGTACTTC.

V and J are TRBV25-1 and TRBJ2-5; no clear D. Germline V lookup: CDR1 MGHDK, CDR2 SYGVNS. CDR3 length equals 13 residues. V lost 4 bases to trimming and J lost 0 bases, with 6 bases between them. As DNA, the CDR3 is TGTGCCAGCAGTGGGCCGTACCAAGAGACCCAGTACTTC. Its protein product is CASSGPYQETQYF. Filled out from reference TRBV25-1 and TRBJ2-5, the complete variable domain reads EADIYQTPRYLVIGTGKKITLECSQTMGHDKMYWYQQDPGMELHLIHYSYGVNSTEKGDLSSESTVSRIRTEHFPLTLESARPSHTSQYLCASSGPYQETQYFGPGTRLLVL.

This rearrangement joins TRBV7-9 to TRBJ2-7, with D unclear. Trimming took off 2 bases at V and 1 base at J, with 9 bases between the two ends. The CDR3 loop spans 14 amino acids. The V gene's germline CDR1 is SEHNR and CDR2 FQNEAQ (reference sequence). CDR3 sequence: CASSLTAESYEQYF. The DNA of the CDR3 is TGTGCCAGCAGCTTAACGGCAGAATCCTACGAGCAGTACTTC.

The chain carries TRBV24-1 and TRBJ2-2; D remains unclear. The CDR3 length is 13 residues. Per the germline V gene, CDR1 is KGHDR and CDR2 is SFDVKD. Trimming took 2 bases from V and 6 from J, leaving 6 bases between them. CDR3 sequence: CATSDYGSGELFF. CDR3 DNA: TGTGCCACCAGTGATTACGGCTCCGGGGAGCTGTTTTTT.

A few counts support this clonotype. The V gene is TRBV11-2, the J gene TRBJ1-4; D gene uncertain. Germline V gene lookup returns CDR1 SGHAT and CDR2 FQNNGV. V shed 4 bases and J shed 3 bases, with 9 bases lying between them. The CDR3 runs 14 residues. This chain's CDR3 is CASSYSFPNEKLFF. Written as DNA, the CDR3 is TGTGCCAGCAGCTACAGCTTCCCTAATGAAAAACTGTTTTTT.

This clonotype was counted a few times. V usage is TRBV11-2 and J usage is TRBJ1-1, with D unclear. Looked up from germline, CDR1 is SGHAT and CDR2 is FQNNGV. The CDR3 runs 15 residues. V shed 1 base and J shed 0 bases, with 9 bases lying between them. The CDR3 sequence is CASSLVSEMNTEAFF. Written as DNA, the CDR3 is TGTGCCAGCAGCTTAGTCTCAGAGATGAACACTGAAGCTTTCTTT.

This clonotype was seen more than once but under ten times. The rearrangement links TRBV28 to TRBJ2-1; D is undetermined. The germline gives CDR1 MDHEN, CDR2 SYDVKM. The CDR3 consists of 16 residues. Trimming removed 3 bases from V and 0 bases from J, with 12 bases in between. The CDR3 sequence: CASSFPLAGSYNEQFF. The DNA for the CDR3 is TGTGCCAGCAGTTTCCCGTTAGCAGGCTCCTACAATGAGCAGTTCTTC.

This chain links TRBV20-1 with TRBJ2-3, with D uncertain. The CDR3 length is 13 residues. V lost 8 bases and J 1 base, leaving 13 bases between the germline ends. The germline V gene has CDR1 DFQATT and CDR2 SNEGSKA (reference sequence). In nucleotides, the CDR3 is TGCAGTCTTCCAGAGTCGGGCACAGATACGCAGTATTTT. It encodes CSLPESGTDTQYF.

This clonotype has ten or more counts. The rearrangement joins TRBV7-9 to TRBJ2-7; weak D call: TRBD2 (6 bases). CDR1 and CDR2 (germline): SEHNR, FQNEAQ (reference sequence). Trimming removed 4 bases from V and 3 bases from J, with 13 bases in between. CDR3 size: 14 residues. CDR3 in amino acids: CASSSPGLNYEQYF. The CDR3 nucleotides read TGTGCCAGCAGCTCCCCGGGACTGAACTACGAGCAGTACTTC.

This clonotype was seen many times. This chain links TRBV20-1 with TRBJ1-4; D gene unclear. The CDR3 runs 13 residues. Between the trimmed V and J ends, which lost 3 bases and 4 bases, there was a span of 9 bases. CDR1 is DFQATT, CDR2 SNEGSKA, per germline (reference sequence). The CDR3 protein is CSARNRLNEKLFF. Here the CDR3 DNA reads TGCAGTGCTAGGAACAGACTTAATGAAAAACTGTTTTTT.

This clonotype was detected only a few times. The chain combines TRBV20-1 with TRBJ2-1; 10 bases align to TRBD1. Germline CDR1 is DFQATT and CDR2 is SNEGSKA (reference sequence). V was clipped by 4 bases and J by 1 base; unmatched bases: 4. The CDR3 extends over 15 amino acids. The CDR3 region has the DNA TGCAGTGCTATGTCGGGACAGGGGTCCTACAATGAGCAGTTCTTC. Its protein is CSAMSGQGSYNEQFF.

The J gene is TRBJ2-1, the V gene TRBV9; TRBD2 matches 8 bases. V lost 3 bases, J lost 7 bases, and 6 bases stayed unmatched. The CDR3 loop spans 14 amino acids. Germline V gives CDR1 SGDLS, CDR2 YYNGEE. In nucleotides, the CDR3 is TGTGCCAGCAGCGAAAGCGGGAGAGGGAATGAGCAGTTCTTC. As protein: CASSESGRGNEQFF. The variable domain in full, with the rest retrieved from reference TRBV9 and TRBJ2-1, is DSGVTQTPKHLITATGQRVTLRCSPRSGDLSVYWYQQSLDQGLQFLIQYYNGEERAKGNILERFSAQQFPDLHSELNLSSLELGDSALYFCASSESGRGNEQFFGPGTRLTVL.

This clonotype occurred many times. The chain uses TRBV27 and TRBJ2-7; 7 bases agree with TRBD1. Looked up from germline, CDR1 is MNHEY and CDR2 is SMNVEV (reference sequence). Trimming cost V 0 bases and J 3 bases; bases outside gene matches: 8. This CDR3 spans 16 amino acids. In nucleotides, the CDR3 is TGTGCCAGCAGTTTATCCCCCGGGACAGCCCGCTACGAGCAGTACTTC. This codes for CASSLSPGTARYEQYF.

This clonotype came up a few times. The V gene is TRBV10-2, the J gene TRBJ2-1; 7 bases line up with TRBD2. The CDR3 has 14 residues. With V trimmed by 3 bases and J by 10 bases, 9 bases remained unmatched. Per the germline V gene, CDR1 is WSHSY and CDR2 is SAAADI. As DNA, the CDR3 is TGCGCCAGCAGTGAAGCAAGGGAGGGGAACGAGCAGTTCTTC. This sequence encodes CASSEAREGNEQFF.

The CDR3 DNA is TGTGCCAGCAGTTTAGTGGCAGGGAGCCCCTATGGCTACACCTTC. Its protein is CASSLVAGSPYGYTF. The chain is built from TRBV27 and TRBJ1-2; possibly TRBD1 for D (5 bases). Germline V gene lookup returns CDR1 MNHEY and CDR2 SMNVEV (reference sequence). Between the trimmed V and J ends, which lost 2 bases and 4 bases, there was a span of 14 bases. This CDR3 spans 15 amino acids.